This T cell receptor (beta chain) was recorded in a study of T cell responses to AZD1222 COVID-19 vaccine. Study-wide points: CD4 TCRs linked to vaccination spanned spike, dominating at 160-218 and 743-854. Only a handful of AZD1222 recipients tested seropositive at baseline. Unmutated variant regions reportedly attract nearly half of all spike-specific TCRs.

The CDR3 has 16 amino acids. CDR1 is LNHDA and CDR2 is SQIVND in the germline V gene (reference sequence). J gave up 6 bases and V 5 bases, and 14 bases lay outside the gene matches. Only in-frame clones appear in the TCRdb table, and some are missing; sequencing was by immunoSEQ multiplex PCR. This sample has some 81,000 clones, with around nine tenths found just once. This clone came up once. The antigen is unknown. The sample consisted of peripheral blood, taken 28 days after the second AZD1222 dose. The chain carries TRBV19 and TRBJ2-7, with TRBD1 matching over 9 bases. The origin of this receptor is an adult who received the AZD1222 COVID-19 vaccine. The CDR3 spells CASSETSGTGQFEQYF. As DNA, the CDR3 is TGTGCCAGTAGTGAGACATCCGGGACAGGGCAATTCGAGCAGTACTTC.